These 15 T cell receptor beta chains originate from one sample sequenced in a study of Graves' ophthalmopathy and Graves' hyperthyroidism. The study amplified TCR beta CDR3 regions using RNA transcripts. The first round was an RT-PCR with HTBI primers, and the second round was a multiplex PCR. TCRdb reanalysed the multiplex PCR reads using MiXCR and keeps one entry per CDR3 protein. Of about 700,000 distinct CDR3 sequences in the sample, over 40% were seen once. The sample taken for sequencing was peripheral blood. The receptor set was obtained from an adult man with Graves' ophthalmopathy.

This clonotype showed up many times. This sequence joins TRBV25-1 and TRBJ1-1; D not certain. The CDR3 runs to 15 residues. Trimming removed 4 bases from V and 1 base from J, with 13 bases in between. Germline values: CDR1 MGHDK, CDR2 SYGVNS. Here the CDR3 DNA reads TGTGCCAGCAGTGGAAAGGACCGACAGAACACTGAAGCTTTCTTT. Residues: CASSGKDRQNTEAFF.

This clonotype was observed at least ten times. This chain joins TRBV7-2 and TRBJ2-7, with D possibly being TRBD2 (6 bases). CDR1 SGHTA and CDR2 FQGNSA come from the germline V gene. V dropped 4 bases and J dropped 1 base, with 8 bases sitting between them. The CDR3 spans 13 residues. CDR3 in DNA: TGTGCCAGCAGCTGGCTAGCGTCCTACGAGCAGTACTTC. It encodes CASSWLASYEQYF.

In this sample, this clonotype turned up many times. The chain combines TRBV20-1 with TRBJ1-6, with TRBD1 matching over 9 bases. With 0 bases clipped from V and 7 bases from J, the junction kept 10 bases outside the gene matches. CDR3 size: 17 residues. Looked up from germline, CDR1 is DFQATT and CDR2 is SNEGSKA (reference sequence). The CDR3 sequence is CSARDEDRGGWNSPLHF. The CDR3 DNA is TGCAGTGCTAGAGACGAGGACAGGGGTGGATGGAATTCACCCCTCCACTTT.

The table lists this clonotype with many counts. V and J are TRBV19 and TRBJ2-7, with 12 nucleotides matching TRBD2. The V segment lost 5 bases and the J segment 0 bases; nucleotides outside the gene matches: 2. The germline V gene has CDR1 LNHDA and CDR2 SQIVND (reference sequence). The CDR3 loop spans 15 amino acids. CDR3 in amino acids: CASSVTSGSSYEQYF. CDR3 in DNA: TGTGCCAGTAGTGTGACTAGCGGGAGCTCCTACGAGCAGTACTTC. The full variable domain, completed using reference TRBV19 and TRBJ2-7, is DGGITQSPKYLFRKEGQNVTLSCEQNLNHDAMYWYRQDPGQGLRLIYYSQIVNDFQKGDIAEGYSVSREKKESFPLTVTSAQKNPTAFYLCASSVTSGSSYEQYFGPGTRLTVT.

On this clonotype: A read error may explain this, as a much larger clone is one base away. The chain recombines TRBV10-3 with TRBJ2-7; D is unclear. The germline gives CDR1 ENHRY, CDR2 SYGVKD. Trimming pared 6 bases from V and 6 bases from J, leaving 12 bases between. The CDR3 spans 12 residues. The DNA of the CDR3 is TGTGCCATCAGCCCCCCCATCCGCGAGCAGTACTTC. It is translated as CAISPPIREQYF.

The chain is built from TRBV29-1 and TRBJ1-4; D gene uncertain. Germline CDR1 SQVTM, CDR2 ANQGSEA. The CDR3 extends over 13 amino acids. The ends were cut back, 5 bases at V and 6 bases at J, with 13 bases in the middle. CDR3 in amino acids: CSVRASGDEKLFF. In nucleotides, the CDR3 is TGCAGCGTTCGTGCTAGCGGGGATGAAAAACTGTTTTTT.

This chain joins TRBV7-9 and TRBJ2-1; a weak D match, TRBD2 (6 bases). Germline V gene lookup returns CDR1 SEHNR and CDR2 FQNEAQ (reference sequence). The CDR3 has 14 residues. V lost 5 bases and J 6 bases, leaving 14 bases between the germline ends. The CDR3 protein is CASSLGLWGNEQFF. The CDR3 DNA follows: TGTGCCAGCAGCCTCGGACTATGGGGCAATGAGCAGTTCTTC.

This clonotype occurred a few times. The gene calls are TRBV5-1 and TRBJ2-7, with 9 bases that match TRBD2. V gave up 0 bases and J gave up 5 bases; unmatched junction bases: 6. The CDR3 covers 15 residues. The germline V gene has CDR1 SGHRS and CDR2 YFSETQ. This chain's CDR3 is CASSLGAGGAHEQYF. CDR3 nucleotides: TGCGCCAGCAGCTTGGGGGCGGGAGGGGCCCACGAGCAGTACTTC.

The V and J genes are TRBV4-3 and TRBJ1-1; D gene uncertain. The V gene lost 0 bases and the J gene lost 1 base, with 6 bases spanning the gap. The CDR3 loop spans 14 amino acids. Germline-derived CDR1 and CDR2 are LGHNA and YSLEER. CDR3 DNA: TGCGCCAGCAGCCAAGATGATTGGAACACTGAAGCTTTCTTT. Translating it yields CASSQDDWNTEAFF.

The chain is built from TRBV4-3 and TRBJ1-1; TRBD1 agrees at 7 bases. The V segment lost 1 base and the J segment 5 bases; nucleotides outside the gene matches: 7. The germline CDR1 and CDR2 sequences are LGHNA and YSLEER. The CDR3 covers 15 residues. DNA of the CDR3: TGCGCCAGCAGCCAAGCGAGGGGGCTTACAACTGAAGCTTTCTTT. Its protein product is CASSQARGLTTEAFF.

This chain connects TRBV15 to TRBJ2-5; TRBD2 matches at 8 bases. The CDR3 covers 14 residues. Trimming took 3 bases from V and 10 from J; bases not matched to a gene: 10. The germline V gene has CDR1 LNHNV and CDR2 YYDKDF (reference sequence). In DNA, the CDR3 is TGTGCCACCAGCAGGGCAAATAGCGGGACTAACCAGTACTTC. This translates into CATSRANSGTNQYF.

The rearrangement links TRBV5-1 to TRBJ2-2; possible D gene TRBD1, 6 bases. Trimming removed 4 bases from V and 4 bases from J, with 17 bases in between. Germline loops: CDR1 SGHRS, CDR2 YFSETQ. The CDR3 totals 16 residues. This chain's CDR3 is CASSLYTGFSTGELFF. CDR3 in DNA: TGCGCCAGCAGCCTCTATACAGGGTTTAGCACCGGGGAGCTGTTTTTT.

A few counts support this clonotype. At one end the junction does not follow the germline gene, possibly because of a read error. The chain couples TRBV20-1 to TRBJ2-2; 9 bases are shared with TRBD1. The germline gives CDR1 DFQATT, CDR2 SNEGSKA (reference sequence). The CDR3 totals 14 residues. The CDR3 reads CSARGTGDTEELFF. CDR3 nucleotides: TGCAGTGCTAGAGGGACAGGGGACACCGAGGAGCTGTTTTTT.

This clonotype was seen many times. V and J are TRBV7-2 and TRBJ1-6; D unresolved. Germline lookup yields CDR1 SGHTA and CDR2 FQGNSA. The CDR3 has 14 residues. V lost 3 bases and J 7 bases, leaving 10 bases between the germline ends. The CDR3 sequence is CASSFWGENSPLHF. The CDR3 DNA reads TGTGCCAGCAGCTTTTGGGGAGAGAATTCACCCCTCCACTTT.

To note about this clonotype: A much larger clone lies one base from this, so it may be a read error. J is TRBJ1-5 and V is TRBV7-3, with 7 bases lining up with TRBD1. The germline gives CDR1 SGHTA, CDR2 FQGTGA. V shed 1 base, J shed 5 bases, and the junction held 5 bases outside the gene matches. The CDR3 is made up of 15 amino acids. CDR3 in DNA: TGTGCCAGCAGCTTAAGGGACAGTGGAGATCAGCCCCAGCATTTT. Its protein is CASSLRDSGDQPQHF.